Listed below are T cell receptor beta chains from one sample, sequenced in a study of OX40 agonist ivuxolimab in advanced cancers. Generated by immunoSEQ multiplex PCR, the TCRdb table keeps only in-frame clones and is missing some. Found here are approximately 52,000 clones, 90% to 95% of them singletons; the top ten hold less than 15%. The sample in question was CD4+ or CD8+ T cells sorted from blood, obtained in a trial of the OX40 agonist ivuxolimab. These receptors were obtained from an adult with an advanced solid tumor such as melanoma, head and neck, liver or kidney cancer. The CDR3 runs from the conserved cysteine through the conserved F or W. Fields, in order: clone size, V gene, J gene, D gene, CDR3 DNA, CDR3 protein. The D gene is left open where the match is weak. Size tells how often a clone was seen (once, few, many) or the class of an expanded clone, and some rows leave it out.

abundance: -; v_gene: TRBV16; j_gene: TRBJ1-1; d_gene: -; CDR3nt: TGTGCCAGCAGCCATACTTCCTCCAGTTTGAACACTGAAGCTTTCTTT; CDR3aa: CASSHTSSSLNTEAFF
abundance: -; v_gene: TRBV5-1; j_gene: TRBJ2-7; d_gene: TRBD1; CDR3nt: TGCGCCAGCAGCCGGGGGTTAGGGGACAGGGGCTACGAGCAGTACTTC; CDR3aa: CASSRGLGDRGYEQYF
abundance: -; v_gene: TRBV4-2; j_gene: TRBJ2-3; d_gene: -; CDR3nt: TGTGCCAGCAGCCAAGAATCGGGGGAGAACTTTGTCCCGGGCACAGATACGCAGTATTTT; CDR3aa: CASSQESGENFVPGTDTQYF
abundance: once; v_gene: TRBV18; j_gene: TRBJ2-7; d_gene: TRBD1; CDR3nt: TGTGCCAGCTCAGGGGGACAGGGTTTCGAGCAGTACTTC; CDR3aa: CASSGGQGFEQYF
abundance: -; v_gene: TRBV11-2; j_gene: TRBJ2-7; d_gene: TRBD2; CDR3nt: TGTGCCAGCAGCGGGGAGACTAGCGGCTCAGCCGGCGAGCAGTACTTC; CDR3aa: CASSGETSGSAGEQYF
abundance: -; v_gene: TRBV13; j_gene: TRBJ2-5; d_gene: -; CDR3nt: TGTGCCAGCAGCTATCGAGAGACCCAGTACTTC; CDR3aa: CASSYRETQYF
abundance: -; v_gene: TRBV19; j_gene: TRBJ2-4; d_gene: -; CDR3nt: TGTGCCAGTAGTCCGACAGTTTCTAAAAACATTCAGTACTTC; CDR3aa: CASSPTVSKNIQYF
abundance: -; v_gene: TRBV2; j_gene: TRBJ2-7; d_gene: -; CDR3nt: TGTGCCAGCAGCTCCCTCAGGGGCTACGAGCAGTACTTC; CDR3aa: CASSSLRGYEQYF
abundance: few; v_gene: TRBV7-9; j_gene: TRBJ2-5; d_gene: TRBD1; CDR3nt: TGTGCCAGCAGCTCAGGGACAGGGTTGGTAGAGACCCAGTACTTC; CDR3aa: CASSSGTGLVETQYF
abundance: -; v_gene: TRBV7-3; j_gene: TRBJ2-6; d_gene: -; CDR3nt: TGTGCCAGCAGCTTTCTGGGGTCTGGGGCCAACGTCCTGACTTTC; CDR3aa: CASSFLGSGANVLTF
abundance: -; v_gene: TRBV30; j_gene: TRBJ1-1; d_gene: -; CDR3nt: TGTGCCTGGAGTGTACTGGGATTTGACACTGAAGCTTTCTTT; CDR3aa: CAWSVLGFDTEAFF
abundance: -; v_gene: TRBV27; j_gene: TRBJ2-7; d_gene: -; CDR3nt: TGTGCCAGCAGTCATACAAGGGGAAGCTACGAGCAGTACTTC; CDR3aa: CASSHTRGSYEQYF
abundance: -; v_gene: TRBV19; j_gene: TRBJ2-7; d_gene: -; CDR3nt: TGTGCCAGTAGTACCGGTTCCACCTACGAGCAGTACTTC; CDR3aa: CASSTGSTYEQYF
abundance: -; v_gene: TRBV27; j_gene: TRBJ2-7; d_gene: TRBD1; CDR3nt: TGTGCCAGCACCGAGAGGGGGACAGGCTACGAGCAGTACTTC; CDR3aa: CASTERGTGYEQYF
abundance: -; v_gene: TRBV6-6; j_gene: TRBJ2-7; d_gene: -; CDR3nt: TGTGCCAGCAGTGTCGGTGGACCCTACGAGCAGTACTTC; CDR3aa: CASSVGGPYEQYF
abundance: -; v_gene: TRBV29-1; j_gene: TRBJ1-2; d_gene: -; CDR3nt: TGCAGCGTGATAGACACGACTAACTATGGCTACACCTTC; CDR3aa: CSVIDTTNYGYTF
abundance: -; v_gene: TRBV10-3; j_gene: TRBJ2-7; d_gene: TRBD2; CDR3nt: TGTGCCATCAGGGGACTAGCGGACTACGAGCAGTACTTC; CDR3aa: CAIRGLADYEQYF
abundance: -; v_gene: TRBV28; j_gene: TRBJ2-1; d_gene: -; CDR3nt: TGTGCCAGCAGCCCCAAGGGGGGCGGAGGCAATGAGCAGTTCTTC; CDR3aa: CASSPKGGGGNEQFF
abundance: -; v_gene: TRBV4-3; j_gene: TRBJ2-7; d_gene: TRBD2; CDR3nt: TGCGCCAGCAGCCAAGAAAGCGGGAGGGAAGGCTACGAGCAGTACTTC; CDR3aa: CASSQESGREGYEQYF
abundance: -; v_gene: TRBV27; j_gene: TRBJ1-1; d_gene: -; CDR3nt: TGTGCCAGCAGTTTATCGCAGGGGTGGACTGAAGCTTTCTTT; CDR3aa: CASSLSQGWTEAFF
abundance: -; v_gene: TRBV5-1; j_gene: TRBJ2-5; d_gene: -; CDR3nt: TGCGCCAGCAGCCTGAACCCACGGGGGGAGACCCAGTACTTC; CDR3aa: CASSLNPRGETQYF
abundance: once; v_gene: TRBV7-9; j_gene: TRBJ2-3; d_gene: TRBD1; CDR3nt: TGTGCCAGCAGCCCAGAGGGGACAGCCCTCACAGATACGCAGTATTTT; CDR3aa: CASSPEGTALTDTQYF
abundance: -; v_gene: TRBV7-9; j_gene: TRBJ1-1; d_gene: -; CDR3nt: TGTGCCAGCAGCCTAGCGGGCAGTGGGGAAGCTTTCTTT; CDR3aa: CASSLAGSGEAFF
abundance: -; v_gene: TRBV6-1; j_gene: TRBJ2-7; d_gene: -; CDR3nt: TGTGCCAGCAGTGAAGTGACATACGGGCGCTCCTACGAGCAGTACTTC; CDR3aa: CASSEVTYGRSYEQYF
abundance: -; v_gene: TRBV14; j_gene: TRBJ2-7; d_gene: -; CDR3nt: TGTGCCAGCAGCCAAGCGTACGGGGGCTTCAATTACGAGCAGTACTTC; CDR3aa: CASSQAYGGFNYEQYF
abundance: -; v_gene: TRBV7-2; j_gene: TRBJ2-7; d_gene: -; CDR3nt: TGTGCCAGCAGCTTATCAGGGCTAGCGAACTACGAGCAGTACTTC; CDR3aa: CASSLSGLANYEQYF
abundance: -; v_gene: TRBV14; j_gene: TRBJ2-2; d_gene: -; CDR3nt: TGTGCCAGCAGCCCCCGGCAGGCGAACACCGGGGAGCTGTTTTTT; CDR3aa: CASSPRQANTGELFF
abundance: -; v_gene: TRBV28; j_gene: TRBJ2-7; d_gene: -; CDR3nt: TGTGCCAGCAGTTTTTTCACGACGGACTTAGGCCTGGGGCAGTACTTC; CDR3aa: CASSFFTTDLGLGQYF
abundance: -; v_gene: TRBV30; j_gene: TRBJ1-1; d_gene: -; CDR3nt: TGTGCCTGGAGTGTAGGGTTGAACACTGAAGCTTTCTTT; CDR3aa: CAWSVGLNTEAFF
abundance: -; v_gene: TRBV19; j_gene: TRBJ2-3; d_gene: TRBD2; CDR3nt: TGTGCCAGTAGTCTAGCGGGAGGGCACGCAGATACGCAGTATTTT; CDR3aa: CASSLAGGHADTQYF
abundance: -; v_gene: TRBV19; j_gene: TRBJ2-1; d_gene: -; CDR3nt: TGTGCCAGTAGTATAACCTCCGGGTCCCCCAATGAGCAGTTCTTC; CDR3aa: CASSITSGSPNEQFF
abundance: -; v_gene: TRBV27; j_gene: TRBJ2-7; d_gene: -; CDR3nt: TGTGCCAGCGCATCCGACAGATCCTACGAGCAGTACTTC; CDR3aa: CASASDRSYEQYF
abundance: -; v_gene: TRBV9; j_gene: TRBJ2-7; d_gene: -; CDR3nt: TGTGCCAGCAGCACGGGGGACACTGGGAGGGAGCAGTACTTC; CDR3aa: CASSTGDTGREQYF
abundance: once; v_gene: TRBV18; j_gene: TRBJ2-2; d_gene: -; CDR3nt: TGTGCCAGCGGCGCCCCGGGACAAATAAACACCGGGGAGCTGTTTTTT; CDR3aa: CASGAPGQINTGELFF
abundance: once; v_gene: TRBV27; j_gene: TRBJ1-1; d_gene: -; CDR3nt: TGTGCCAGCAGTTTATTATCCGTTGGGAGCACTGAAGCTTTCTTT; CDR3aa: CASSLLSVGSTEAFF
abundance: -; v_gene: TRBV4-1; j_gene: TRBJ2-7; d_gene: -; CDR3nt: TGCGCCAGCAGCCAAGCTGGGACCTACGAGCAGTACTTC; CDR3aa: CASSQAGTYEQYF
abundance: -; v_gene: TRBV2; j_gene: TRBJ2-1; d_gene: -; CDR3nt: TGTGCCAGCGGTTGGGCTAACGTAAATCCACGCGATGAGCAGTTCTTC; CDR3aa: CASGWANVNPRDEQFF
abundance: -; v_gene: TRBV28; j_gene: TRBJ2-1; d_gene: TRBD2; CDR3nt: TGTGCCAGCGGGGAGGGATTGAATGAGCAGTTCTTC; CDR3aa: CASGEGLNEQFF
abundance: once; v_gene: TRBV4-1; j_gene: TRBJ1-1; d_gene: -; CDR3nt: TGCGCCAGCAGCCCGGGGTCGAGGAATGAAGCTTTCTTT; CDR3aa: CASSPGSRNEAFF
abundance: -; v_gene: TRBV9; j_gene: TRBJ2-3; d_gene: TRBD2; CDR3nt: TGTGCCAGCAGCGGGAGACTAGCGGGAGGGCCGAGCACAGATACGCAGTATTTT; CDR3aa: CASSGRLAGGPSTDTQYF
abundance: -; v_gene: TRBV9; j_gene: TRBJ2-3; d_gene: -; CDR3nt: TGTGCCAGCAGCGTTGGTAGCAGCACAGATACGCAGTATTTT; CDR3aa: CASSVGSSTDTQYF
abundance: few; v_gene: TRBV19; j_gene: TRBJ1-1; d_gene: TRBD1; CDR3nt: TGTGCCAGTAGTATGGGGACAGCGAACACTGAAGCTTTCTTT; CDR3aa: CASSMGTANTEAFF
abundance: -; v_gene: TRBV29-1; j_gene: TRBJ2-7; d_gene: -; CDR3nt: TGCAGCGTTTTCTTAGATAACTACGAGCAGTACTTC; CDR3aa: CSVFLDNYEQYF
abundance: -; v_gene: TRBV12-2; j_gene: TRBJ2-1; d_gene: -; CDR3nt: TGTGCAAGTCGCTTAGTCAGGGGGCTGGGGCCCGTCGATGAGCAGTTCTTC; CDR3aa: CASRLVRGLGPVDEQFF
abundance: -; v_gene: TRBV11-3; j_gene: TRBJ2-1; d_gene: TRBD2; CDR3nt: TGTGCCAGCAGCCCAAATAGCGGGAGGGCCCACAATGAGCAGTTCTTC; CDR3aa: CASSPNSGRAHNEQFF
abundance: -; v_gene: TRBV5-4; j_gene: TRBJ2-1; d_gene: -; CDR3nt: TGTGCCAGCAGCTTAGACCACAGCGATGAGCAGTTCTTC; CDR3aa: CASSLDHSDEQFF
abundance: -; v_gene: TRBV7-9; j_gene: TRBJ2-3; d_gene: -; CDR3nt: TGTGCCAGCAGCCCCGGCGCAGATACGCAGTATTTT; CDR3aa: CASSPGADTQYF
abundance: once; v_gene: TRBV6-5; j_gene: TRBJ1-1; d_gene: TRBD1; CDR3nt: TGTGCCAGCAGAACCACAGGGGGCACTGAAGCTTTCTTT; CDR3aa: CASRTTGGTEAFF